The 20 T cell receptor beta chains reported below all come from one sample, sequenced in a study of cytotoxic CD8 clonotypes in ibrutinib-treated CLL. Profiling relied on immunoSEQ multiplex PCR, and the TCRdb table lists in-frame clones only, not all of them. The sample has under 200,000 clones, about four fifths seen once. Here the sequenced sample was PBMCs, taken after 12 months of ibrutinib treatment. Receptors originate from a human donor with chronic lymphocytic leukemia.

This chain links TRBV28 with TRBJ2-7; TRBD2 might be the D (5 bases). The germline V and J ends were trimmed by 4 bases and 4 bases, with 20 bases remaining between them. Germline V gene sequence: CDR1 MDHEN, CDR2 SYDVKM. There are 16 residues in the CDR3. Written as DNA, the CDR3 is TGTGCCAGCAGTTCCCCCGGGGTAGGTGAGTTGTACGAGCAGTACTTC. As protein: CASSSPGVGELYEQYF.

CDR3 nucleotide sequence: TGCGCCAGCAGCTTGGGGACAGGATACACTGAAGCTTTCTTT. Its protein is CASSLGTGYTEAFF. The gene calls are TRBV5-1 and TRBJ1-1, with 7 bases aligning to TRBD1. The length of the CDR3 is 14 residues. Germline V gives CDR1 SGHRS, CDR2 YFSETQ. V lost 0 bases and J lost 3; bases outside the gene matches: 2.

There are a few counts of this clone. The chain carries TRBV6-5 and TRBJ2-2; 9 bases match TRBD1. Germline V gene lookup returns CDR1 MNHEY and CDR2 SVGAGI. The CDR3 consists of 15 residues. V lost 5 bases and J lost 7; bases outside the gene matches: 8. The chain's CDR3 is CASSKPQGAVGELFF. The CDR3 nucleotides read TGTGCCAGCAGTAAACCACAGGGGGCGGTCGGGGAGCTGTTTTTT.

This clone was counted once. V gene TRBV5-5 combines with J gene TRBJ2-7; weak D call: TRBD2 (6 bases). Trimming took 2 bases from V and 3 from J, leaving 15 bases between them. Germline CDR1 SGHKS, CDR2 YYEKEE (reference sequence). The CDR3 totals 15 residues. The CDR3 DNA reads TGTGCCAGCAGCTTAGCCGGGACCGGGGGCTACGAGCAGTACTTC. The encoded protein is CASSLAGTGGYEQYF.

This clone was counted a single time. This chain connects TRBV11-1 to TRBJ2-6; 7 nucleotides align to TRBD1. Germline CDR1 and CDR2: SGHAT and FQDESV (reference sequence). Trimming took 1 base from V and 0 from J; bases not matched to a gene: 6. The CDR3 runs 18 residues. CDR3 residues: CASSLGARGSSGANVLTF. Here the CDR3 DNA reads TGTGCCAGCAGCTTAGGGGCCAGGGGGAGCTCTGGGGCCAACGTCCTGACTTTC.

This chain joins TRBV30 and TRBJ1-1; TRBD1 is a possible D gene (5 bases). The germline CDR1 and CDR2 sequences are GTSNPN and SVGIG (reference sequence). The CDR3 consists of 14 residues. Trimming removed 4 bases from V and 0 bases from J, with 12 bases in between. CDR3 DNA sequence: TGTGCCTGGACACCGGGACCGATGAACACTGAAGCTTTCTTT. Protein sequence: CAWTPGPMNTEAFF.

This clone was counted a few times. The chain carries TRBV19 and TRBJ1-5, with D hard to call. Germline assignment: CDR1 LNHDA and CDR2 SQIVND (reference sequence). The length of the CDR3 is 13 residues. V lost 5 bases to trimming and J lost 3 bases, with 8 bases between them. This chain's CDR3 is CASSETDNQPQHF. For the CDR3, the DNA is TGTGCCAGTAGTGAGACGGACAATCAGCCCCAGCATTTT. The variable domain in full, completed from reference TRBV19 and TRBJ1-5, reads DGGITQSPKYLFRKEGQNVTLSCEQNLNHDAMYWYRQDPGQGLRLIYYSQIVNDFQKGDIAEGYSVSREKKESFPLTVTSAQKNPTAFYLCASSETDNQPQHFGDGTRLSIL.

The gene calls are TRBV5-1 and TRBJ2-1; D uncertain. The CDR3 has 14 residues. V shed 0 bases and J shed 5 bases, with 9 bases lying between them. Germline lookup yields CDR1 SGHRS and CDR2 YFSETQ. The CDR3 bases are TGCGCCAGCAGCTTGGTCCCAGAACACAATGAGCAGTTCTTC. Translation: CASSLVPEHNEQFF.

V usage is TRBV7-2 and J usage is TRBJ2-3; D is uncertain. Germline CDR1 and CDR2: SGHTA and FQGNSA. Trimming removed 8 bases from V and 2 bases from J, with 11 bases in between. CDR3 size: 13 residues. The CDR3 region is CASLGRPTDTQYF. CDR3 coding DNA: TGTGCCAGCCTAGGACGGCCCACAGATACGCAGTATTTT.

The chain is built from TRBV5-4 and TRBJ1-1; 7 nucleotides align to TRBD1. J lost 1 base, V lost 7 bases, and 13 bases had no gene match. The CDR3 is 16 amino acids. The V gene's germline CDR1 is SGHNT and CDR2 YYREEE (reference sequence). CDR3 sequence reads: CASRGYGQVGNTEAFF. The CDR3 DNA sequence: TGTGCCAGCCGAGGTTATGGACAGGTCGGGAACACTGAAGCTTTCTTT.

This clone came up many times. The chain joins TRBV6-5 to TRBJ1-2, with D perhaps TRBD1 (6 bases). Germline V CDR1 and CDR2: MNHEY, SVGAGI. The CDR3 spans 12 residues. V was trimmed by 2 bases and J by 6 bases, leaving 7 bases between them. This chain's CDR3 is CASSYGGHGYTF. The CDR3 DNA sequence: TGTGCCAGCAGTTACGGGGGCCATGGCTACACCTTC.

The chain has TRBV30 and TRBJ2-2; maybe TRBD2 (6 bases). V dropped 8 bases and J dropped 0 bases, with 10 bases sitting between them. The CDR3 is made up of 13 amino acids. Germline V gives CDR1 GTSNPN, CDR2 SVGIG (reference sequence). The chain's CDR3 is CARSGANTGELFF. DNA for the CDR3: TGTGCCCGATCGGGGGCGAACACCGGGGAGCTGTTTTTT.

V usage is TRBV5-1 and J usage is TRBJ1-4; TRBD1 matches at 8 bases. Losses at the gene ends were 4 bases for V and 7 bases for J; bases not matched to a gene: 9. Germline assignment: CDR1 SGHRS and CDR2 YFSETQ. The CDR3 loop spans 15 amino acids. CDR3 sequence reads: CASSPRQGRSEKLFF. CDR3 bases: TGCGCCAGCAGCCCCCGACAGGGGCGGTCTGAAAAACTGTTTTTT.

The J gene is TRBJ2-5, the V gene TRBV29-1, with D unresolved. V was pared by 5 bases and J by 5 bases, with 21 bases between. The germline V gene has CDR1 SQVTM and CDR2 ANQGSEA. This CDR3 is 15 amino acids long. CDR3 residues: CSVTPLALVGETQYF. The DNA for the CDR3 is TGCAGCGTTACCCCATTGGCCTTGGTAGGGGAGACCCAGTACTTC.

The chain employs TRBV5-5 and TRBJ1-5; TRBD1 is a possible D gene (5 bases). There are 15 residues in the CDR3. With 0 bases removed from V and 0 bases from J, the gap between germline ends came to 7 bases. Germline V lookup: CDR1 SGHKS, CDR2 YYEKEE (reference sequence). The CDR3 bases are TGTGCCAGCAGCTTGGGGGGCTATAGCAATCAGCCCCAGCATTTT. Its protein is CASSLGGYSNQPQHF.

This clone is a singleton in its sample. The chain joins TRBV6-1 to TRBJ1-2; D may be TRBD1 (5 bases). Germline CDR1 MNHNS, CDR2 SASEGT. The CDR3 extends over 12 amino acids. The V gene lost 5 bases and the J gene lost 6 bases, with 10 bases spanning the gap. The CDR3 nucleotides are TGTGCCAGCAGTTCGACAGTGAATGGCTACACCTTC. Translated: CASSSTVNGYTF.

This chain connects TRBV7-9 to TRBJ2-7; 11 bases line up with TRBD2. The V and J ends lost 5 bases and 5 bases, in that order; junction bases with no gene match: 11. In germline, CDR1 is SEHNR, CDR2 FQNEAQ (reference sequence). This CDR3 contains 16 residues. The CDR3 sequence is CASSPQGSGRAHEQYF. The CDR3 nucleotides are TGTGCCAGCAGCCCTCAAGGTAGCGGGAGGGCCCACGAGCAGTACTTC. The full variable domain, rest sourced from reference TRBV7-9 and TRBJ2-7, is DTGVSQNPRHKITKRGQNVTFRCDPISEHNRLYWYRQTLGQGPEFLTYFQNEAQLEKSRLLSDRFSAERPKGSFSTLEIQRTEQGDSAMYLCASSPQGSGRAHEQYFGPGTRLTVT.

The chain carries TRBV18 and TRBJ2-1; D remains unclear. Looked up from germline, CDR1 is KGHSH and CDR2 is LQKENI. Deletions cut 6 bases from V and 8 bases from J, with 14 bases between. There are 13 residues in the CDR3. The CDR3 region is CASSFSGRDEQFF. In DNA form, the CDR3 reads TGTGCCAGCTCCTTCTCCGGAAGGGATGAGCAGTTCTTC. The variable domain in full, with the rest retrieved from reference TRBV18 and TRBJ2-1, is NAGVMQNPRHLVRRRGQEARLRCSPMKGHSHVYWYRQLPEEGLKFMVYLQKENIIDESGMPKERFSAEFPKEGPSILRIQQVVRGDSAAYFCASSFSGRDEQFFGPGTRLTVL.

This chain uses TRBV5-4 with TRBJ2-1; D remains unclear. The V end lost 0 bases, the J end lost 7 bases, and 8 bases lay between the germline ends. CDR1 and CDR2 from the germline V gene are SGHNT and YYREEE (reference sequence). There are 13 residues in the CDR3. The CDR3 sequence is CASSLASRNEQFF. DNA for the CDR3: TGTGCCAGCAGCTTGGCCTCGAGGAATGAGCAGTTCTTC.

The CDR3 is CASRTGGRWNQPQHF. DNA for the CDR3: TGTGCCAGCCGAACAGGGGGGAGGTGGAATCAGCCCCAGCATTTT. The rearrangement uses TRBV2 and TRBJ1-5; 8 bases are shared with TRBD1. The length of the CDR3 is 15 residues. The V segment lost 8 bases and the J segment 4 bases; nucleotides outside the gene matches: 10. The germline CDR1 and CDR2 sequences are SNHLY and FYNNEI.